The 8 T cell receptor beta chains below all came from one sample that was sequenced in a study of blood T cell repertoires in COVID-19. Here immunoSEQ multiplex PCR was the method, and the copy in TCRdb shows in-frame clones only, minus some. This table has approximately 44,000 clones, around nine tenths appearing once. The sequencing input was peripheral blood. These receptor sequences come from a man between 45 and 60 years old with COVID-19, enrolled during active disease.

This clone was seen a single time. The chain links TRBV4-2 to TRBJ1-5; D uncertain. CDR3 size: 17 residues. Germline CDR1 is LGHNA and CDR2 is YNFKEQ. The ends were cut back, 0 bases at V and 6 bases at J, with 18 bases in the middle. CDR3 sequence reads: CASSQETFEGIGQPQHF. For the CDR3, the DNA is TGTGCCAGCAGCCAAGAAACGTTTGAGGGAATAGGTCAGCCCCAGCATTTT.

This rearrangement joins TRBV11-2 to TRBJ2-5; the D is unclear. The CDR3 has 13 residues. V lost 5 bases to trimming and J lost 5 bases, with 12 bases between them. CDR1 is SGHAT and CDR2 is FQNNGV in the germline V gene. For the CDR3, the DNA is TGTGCCAGCAGCCCCGAGATGTGGGAGACCCAGTACTTC. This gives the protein CASSPEMWETQYF. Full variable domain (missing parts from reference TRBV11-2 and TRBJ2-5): EAGVAQSPRYKIIEKRQSVAFWCNPISGHATLYWYQQILGQGPKLLIQFQNNGVVDDSQLPKDRFSAERLKGVDSTLKIQPAKLEDSAVYLCASSPEMWETQYFGPGTRLLVL.

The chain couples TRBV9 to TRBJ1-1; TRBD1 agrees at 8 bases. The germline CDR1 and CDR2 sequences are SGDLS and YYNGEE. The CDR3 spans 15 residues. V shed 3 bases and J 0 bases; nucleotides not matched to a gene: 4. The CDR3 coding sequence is TGTGCCAGCAGCGGGGGGGACAGGTTGAACACTGAAGCTTTCTTT. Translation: CASSGGDRLNTEAFF.

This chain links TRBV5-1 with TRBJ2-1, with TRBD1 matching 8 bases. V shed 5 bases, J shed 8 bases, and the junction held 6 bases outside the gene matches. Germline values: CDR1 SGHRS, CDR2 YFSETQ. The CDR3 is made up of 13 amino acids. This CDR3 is CASRQGEIDEQFF. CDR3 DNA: TGCGCCAGCAGACAGGGGGAGATCGATGAGCAGTTCTTC.

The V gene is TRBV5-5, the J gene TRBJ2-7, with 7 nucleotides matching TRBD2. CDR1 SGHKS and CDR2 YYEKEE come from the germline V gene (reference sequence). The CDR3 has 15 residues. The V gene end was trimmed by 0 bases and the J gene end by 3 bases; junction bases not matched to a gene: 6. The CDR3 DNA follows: TGTGCCAGCAGCTTGGCCCATTCTAGCGGCTACGAGCAGTACTTC. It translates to CASSLAHSSGYEQYF.

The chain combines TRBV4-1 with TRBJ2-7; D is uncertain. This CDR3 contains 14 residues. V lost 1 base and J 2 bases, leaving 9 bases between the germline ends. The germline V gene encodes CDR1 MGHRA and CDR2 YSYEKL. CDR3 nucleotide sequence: TGCGCCAGCAGCCAAGTTCCCGCGGCCTACGAGCAGTACTTC. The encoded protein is CASSQVPAAYEQYF.

The CDR3 sequence is CATIDREDTQYF. CDR3 nucleotides: TGTGCCACCATCGACAGGGAAGATACGCAGTATTTT. The J gene is TRBJ2-3, the V gene TRBV24-1, with 7 nucleotides matching TRBD1. CDR3 length: 12 amino acids. Germline V gene sequence: CDR1 KGHDR, CDR2 SFDVKD. V trimming: 8 bases; J trimming: 5 bases; junction bases outside the gene matches: 3.

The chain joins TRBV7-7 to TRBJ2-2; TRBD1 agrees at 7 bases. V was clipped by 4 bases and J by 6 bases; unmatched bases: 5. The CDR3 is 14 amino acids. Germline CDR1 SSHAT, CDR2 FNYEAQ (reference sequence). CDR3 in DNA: TGTGCCAGCAGCTCGGGACAGTGGGCCGGGGAGCTGTTTTTT. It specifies CASSSGQWAGELFF.